The 21 T cell receptor beta chains in this list originate from one sample, sequenced in a study of T cell responses to AZD1222 COVID-19 vaccine. The assay was immunoSEQ multiplex PCR, and TCRdb's table has in-frame clones only and misses some. This table has some 130,000 clones, approximately 92% appearing once. The source was peripheral blood, collected 28 days after the second AZD1222 dose. These receptors were taken from an adult who received the AZD1222 COVID-19 vaccine.

This clone was found once. J is TRBJ1-2 and V is TRBV27; 8 bases align to TRBD1. After removal of 5 bases from V and 4 bases from J, the junction contained 9 bases not matched to a gene. This CDR3 comprises 15 residues. In germline, CDR1 is MNHEY, CDR2 SMNVEV (reference sequence). CDR3 nucleotide sequence: TGTGCCAGCAGTCCCGTGGGGACAGGTGGCTATGGCTACACCTTC. Residues: CASSPVGTGGYGYTF.

This chain links TRBV19 with TRBJ2-3; D ambiguous. The germline V gene encodes CDR1 LNHDA and CDR2 SQIVND (reference sequence). CDR3 length equals 15 residues. The germline V and J ends were trimmed by 3 bases and 0 bases, with 10 bases remaining between them. CDR3 coding DNA: TGTGCCAGTAGTATCGGCAGACTGAGCACAGATACGCAGTATTTT. It yields the protein CASSIGRLSTDTQYF.

V is TRBV2 and J is TRBJ2-5; D remains unclear. The CDR3 covers 15 residues. The ends were cut back, 1 base at V and 5 bases at J, with 14 bases in the middle. CDR1 and CDR2 (germline): SNHLY, FYNNEI. As DNA, the CDR3 is TGTGCCAGCAGTGAAGAGGCTAGTACCCAGGAGACCCAGTACTTC. Translating gives CASSEEASTQETQYF.

This clone occurred once. The CDR3 here is CSARQLGGYTF. DNA for the CDR3: TGCAGTGCTAGACAATTAGGCGGCTACACCTTC. The rearrangement joins TRBV20-1 to TRBJ1-2; D gene unclear. The length of the CDR3 is 11 residues. V lost 2 bases, J lost 8 bases, and 9 bases lay in between. Looked up from germline, CDR1 is DFQATT and CDR2 is SNEGSKA (reference sequence).

This clone was found once. The V gene is TRBV2, the J gene TRBJ1-6, with D maybe TRBD1 (5 bases). The CDR3 loop spans 17 amino acids. Per germline, CDR1 SNHLY and CDR2 FYNNEI. V lost 0 bases, J lost 7 bases, and 16 bases lay in between. The CDR3 DNA is TGTGCCAGCAGTGAAGCCGGCGGAGGCCGGGGGAATTCACCCCTCCACTTT. Translation gives CASSEAGGGRGNSPLHF.

The V call is TRBV3-1 (or the pseudogene TRBV3-2), the J call TRBJ2-7; 8 bases are shared with TRBD1. In germline, CDR1 is LGHDT, CDR2 YNNKEL (reference sequence). V shed 0 bases and J 6 bases; nucleotides not matched to a gene: 10. The CDR3 totals 16 residues. CDR3 protein: CASSQERRTGMVEQYF. CDR3 nucleotides: TGTGCCAGCAGCCAAGAGCGGAGGACAGGGATGGTCGAGCAGTACTTC.

The chain uses TRBV12-5 and TRBJ2-4; TRBD1 matches at 9 bases. V lost 5 bases to trimming and J lost 5 bases; unmatched junction nucleotides: 4. The CDR3 covers 14 residues. Germline V CDR1 and CDR2: LGHNT, FRNRAP. The CDR3 protein is CASGRDRVQNIQYF. As DNA, the CDR3 is TGTGCTAGTGGTCGGGACAGGGTCCAAAACATTCAGTACTTC.

About this clone: This sample also contains other DNA sequences that code for the same CDR3. The V and J genes are TRBV18 and TRBJ1-2; the match to TRBD1 covers 7 bases. The V segment lost 2 bases and the J segment 6 bases; nucleotides outside the gene matches: 3. In germline, CDR1 is KGHSH, CDR2 LQKENI. This CDR3 has 13 amino acids. The CDR3 sequence is CASSPRTGDGYTF. In DNA, the CDR3 is TGTGCCAGCTCACCAAGGACAGGAGATGGCTACACCTTC.

This sequence joins TRBV7-3 and TRBJ2-2, with D possibly matching TRBD1 (5 bases). The CDR3 is made up of 14 amino acids. Germline CDR1 reads SGHTA; CDR2 reads FQGTGA. V dropped 0 bases and J dropped 7 bases, with 9 bases sitting between them. CDR3 in amino acids: CASSLTPGLGELFF. CDR3 nucleotide sequence: TGTGCCAGCAGCTTAACCCCAGGGCTCGGGGAGCTGTTTTTT.

The V and J genes are TRBV13 and TRBJ2-7; D tentatively fits TRBD1 or TRBD2 (5 bases each). The V end lost 2 bases, the J end lost 5 bases, and 25 bases lay between the germline ends. Germline lookup yields CDR1 PRHDT and CDR2 FYEKMQ (reference sequence). The CDR3 has 18 residues. CDR3 nucleotides: TGTGCCAGCAGCTTACTCTACCCGGGATCAGGGAAAATGGACGAGCAGTACTTC. Encoded protein: CASSLLYPGSGKMDEQYF.

The rearrangement joins TRBV7-8 to TRBJ1-2, with 8 bases that match TRBD1. The CDR3 covers 15 residues. The germline CDR1 and CDR2 sequences are SGHVS and FQNEAQ. Germline trimming cut 3 bases from V and 4 bases from J; bases unmatched to any gene: 7. This CDR3 reads CASSFSGGSSYGYTF. In DNA form, the CDR3 reads TGTGCCAGCAGCTTTTCAGGGGGCAGTAGCTATGGCTACACCTTC.

The rearrangement uses TRBV5-1 and TRBJ2-2; D is possibly TRBD1 (6 bases). The CDR3 covers 14 residues. V was trimmed by 7 bases and J by 2 bases, leaving 12 bases between them. CDR1 and CDR2 from the germline V gene are SGHRS and YFSETQ. The CDR3 nucleotides read TGCGCCAGCGGTGGACAGACCAACACCGGGGAGCTGTTTTTT. Amino acids: CASGGQTNTGELFF.

V and J are TRBV29-1 and TRBJ2-3; D may be TRBD1 (5 bases). The CDR3 length is 13 residues. From germline, CDR1 is SQVTM and CDR2 ANQGSEA. Trimming took off 4 bases at V and 6 bases at J, with 14 bases between the two ends. The CDR3, as DNA: TGCAGCGTTGGACAGAATTTCATGGATACGCAGTATTTT. It is translated as CSVGQNFMDTQYF.

The J gene is TRBJ2-2, the V gene TRBV7-8; 10 nucleotides align to TRBD2. V lost 5 bases and J lost 3; bases outside the gene matches: 9. There are 17 residues in the CDR3. Germline V lookup: CDR1 SGHVS, CDR2 FQNEAQ. CDR3 sequence: CASSIERGGFYTGELFF. CDR3 coding DNA: TGTGCCAGCAGCATCGAGCGGGGGGGCTTTTACACCGGGGAGCTGTTTTTT.

The J gene is TRBJ1-1, the V gene TRBV19; no clear D. Germline assignment: CDR1 LNHDA and CDR2 SQIVND (reference sequence). CDR3 size: 15 residues. V was pared by 3 bases and J by 5 bases, with 16 bases between. In nucleotides, the CDR3 is TGTGCCAGTAGTATGATTTCACTGCCGAAAACTGAAGCTTTCTTT. Translation: CASSMISLPKTEAFF.

The chain uses TRBV7-2 and TRBJ1-4; D gene unclear. Germline V lookup: CDR1 SGHTA, CDR2 FQGNSA. The ends were cut back, 4 bases at V and 8 bases at J, with 14 bases in the middle. The CDR3 has 14 amino acids. The DNA for the CDR3 is TGTGCCAGCAGCTCCTCCCCCGGGTCCGAAAAACTGTTTTTT. Amino acid sequence: CASSSSPGSEKLFF.

The chain recombines TRBV30 with TRBJ1-1, with no clear D. The V and J ends lost 8 bases and 7 bases respectively, with 14 bases between them. CDR1 and CDR2 (germline): GTSNPN, SVGIG (reference sequence). This CDR3 is built from 11 residues. Written as DNA, the CDR3 is TGTGCCGGGCTGATATCTTTTGAAGCTTTCTTT. It translates to CAGLISFEAFF. Full variable domain (missing parts from reference TRBV30 and TRBJ1-1): SQTIHQWPATLVQPVGSPLSLECTVEGTSNPNLYWYRQAAGRGLQLLFYSVGIGQISSEVPQNLSASRPQDRQFILSSKKLLLSDSGFYLCAGLISFEAFFGQGTRLTVV.

The rearrangement joins TRBV18 to TRBJ1-1, with D unresolved. The CDR3 has 14 residues. Trimming removed 3 bases at V and 1 base at J, with 9 bases between. Germline V gene sequence: CDR1 KGHSH, CDR2 LQKENI. The CDR3 DNA sequence: TGTGCCAGCTCACCGTCCCCGGGGAACACTGAAGCTTTCTTT. Its protein is CASSPSPGNTEAFF.

This rearrangement joins TRBV10-3 to TRBJ2-3; 9 bases align to TRBD1. J gave up 6 bases and V 6 bases, and 10 bases lay outside the gene matches. The V gene's germline CDR1 is ENHRY and CDR2 SYGVKD. The CDR3 length is 15 residues. The CDR3 nucleotides read TGTGCCATCAGCGACCCACAGGGGGCCAGGGATACGCAGTATTTT. As protein: CAISDPQGARDTQYF.

This chain uses TRBV5-1 with TRBJ1-2; D remains ambiguous. The CDR3 has 12 amino acids. Between the trimmed V and J ends, which lost 0 bases and 5 bases, there was a span of 5 bases. Germline V lookup: CDR1 SGHRS, CDR2 YFSETQ. DNA for the CDR3: TGCGCCAGCAGCTTGGGACAATATGGCTACACCTTC. Protein product: CASSLGQYGYTF.

The chain combines TRBV5-5 with TRBJ2-6; tentatively, D is TRBD1 or TRBD2 (5 bases each). Trimming removed 4 bases from V and 0 bases from J, with 17 bases in between. From germline, CDR1 is SGHKS and CDR2 YYEKEE (reference sequence). This CDR3 is 18 amino acids long. CDR3 bases: TGTGCCAGCAGCAGGACCGGGACGGCAGACTCTGGGGCCAACGTCCTGACTTTC. It yields the protein CASSRTGTADSGANVLTF.